Shown below are 26 T cell receptor beta chains from a single sample sequenced in a study of blood T cell repertoires in COVID-19. Measured with immunoSEQ multiplex PCR; TCRdb has only the in-frame clones, and not every one. The data show more than 60,000 clones, roughly 87% seen once. The sample taken for sequencing was peripheral blood. These receptors were taken from a woman aged 50 to 60 with active COVID-19.

This chain uses TRBV10-1 with TRBJ2-7, with D uncertain. V dropped 2 bases and J dropped 5 bases, with 4 bases sitting between them. Germline lookup yields CDR1 WNHNN and CDR2 SYGVQD (reference sequence). CDR3 size: 11 residues. This CDR3 reads CASSERDEQYF. The CDR3 DNA is TGCGCCAGCAGTGAGCGCGACGAGCAGTACTTC.

The CDR3 nucleotides are TGTGCCAGCAGCCCAACAGGGTTGTATTACGAGCAGTACTTC. Translation: CASSPTGLYYEQYF. This rearrangement joins TRBV9 to TRBJ2-7; D is possibly TRBD1 (6 bases). The CDR3 runs to 14 residues. Trimming shortened V by 4 bases and J by 4 bases, and 15 bases separated the two germline ends. Per germline, CDR1 SGDLS and CDR2 YYNGEE.

The chain is built from TRBV20-1 and TRBJ2-1; D not certain. V lost 1 base, J lost 7 bases, and 5 bases lay in between. The CDR3 extends over 11 amino acids. Germline CDR1 is DFQATT and CDR2 is SNEGSKA (reference sequence). The CDR3 bases are TGCAGTGCTAGAGTCAGAAATGAGCAGTTCTTC. Amino acid sequence: CSARVRNEQFF.

The chain employs TRBV6-5 and TRBJ2-1, with 7 bases fitting TRBD1. The CDR3 spans 12 residues. Germline CDR1 reads MNHEY; CDR2 reads SVGAGI. After removal of 5 bases from V and 13 bases from J, the junction contained 8 bases not matched to a gene. CDR3 DNA: TGTGCCAGCAGTCCGGGGACAGAATTCCAGTTCTTC. This codes for CASSPGTEFQFF.

The chain joins TRBV2 to TRBJ1-5; 11 nucleotides line up with TRBD1. V lost 6 bases to trimming and J lost 6 bases; unmatched junction nucleotides: 4. There are 14 residues in the CDR3. Germline CDR1 and CDR2: SNHLY and FYNNEI. Written as DNA, the CDR3 is TGTGCCAGCAGGGGACAGGGGGTAGTTCAGCCCCAGCATTTT. This translates into CASRGQGVVQPQHF.

The rearrangement uses TRBV10-3 and TRBJ2-3; TRBD2 aligns across 12 bases. J was trimmed by 5 bases and V by 6 bases; bases with no gene match: 9. CDR3 size: 16 residues. Looked up from germline, CDR1 is ENHRY and CDR2 is SYGVKD. This chain's CDR3 is CAIRAASGRAEDTQYF. The CDR3 region has the DNA TGTGCCATCAGGGCGGCTAGCGGGAGGGCGGAAGATACGCAGTATTTT.

The V and J genes are TRBV30 and TRBJ2-1; D is perhaps TRBD1 (5 bases). Trimming stripped 0 bases from V and 4 bases from J, with 13 bases between. This CDR3 spans 15 amino acids. Germline assignment: CDR1 GTSNPN and CDR2 SVGIG (reference sequence). CDR3 loop: CAWSVQGPGYNEQFF. CDR3 in DNA: TGTGCCTGGAGTGTACAAGGGCCAGGGTACAATGAGCAGTTCTTC.

The CDR3 bases are TGCGCCAGCAGTGAGTCGTGGAGGGGTGCCACTGAAGCTTTCTTT. Translated: CASSESWRGATEAFF. V and J are TRBV10-2 and TRBJ1-1; TRBD1 is a possible D gene (5 bases). CDR3 length equals 15 residues. The germline CDR1 and CDR2 sequences are WSHSY and SAAADI. V was shortened by 0 bases and J by 4 bases, with 12 bases between the two germline ends.

V gene TRBV9 combines with J gene TRBJ2-7; 8 bases agree with TRBD1. The CDR3 is 15 residues long. Germline V gene sequence: CDR1 SGDLS, CDR2 YYNGEE. The junction had 7 bases not matched to a gene; V was cut back by 4 bases and J by 1 base. The CDR3, as DNA: TGTGCCAGCAGCCCCGGGACAGGTCCTTCCTACGAGCAGTACTTC. Translated: CASSPGTGPSYEQYF.

This sequence joins TRBV7-9 and TRBJ2-5; D may be TRBD2 (7 bases). Trimming took 3 bases from V and 5 from J, leaving 19 bases between them. The CDR3 totals 16 residues. CDR1 is SEHNR and CDR2 is FQNEAQ in the germline V gene (reference sequence). CDR3 DNA sequence: TGTGCCAGCAGCTTCGCGGGGGCGAACACGGGGGAGACCCAGTACTTC. The encoded protein is CASSFAGANTGETQYF.

This chain connects TRBV5-1 to TRBJ2-7; a possible D gene is TRBD1 (5 bases). The V and J ends lost 2 bases and 3 bases respectively, with 12 bases between them. The V gene's germline CDR1 is SGHRS and CDR2 YFSETQ. The CDR3 is 14 residues long. CDR3 loop: CASSLTTGIYEQYF. CDR3 nucleotide sequence: TGCGCCAGCAGCTTAACTACAGGCATCTACGAGCAGTACTTC.

J is TRBJ2-3 and V is TRBV7-3, with TRBD2 as a possible D gene (5 bases). Per germline, CDR1 SGHTA and CDR2 FQGTGA. The germline V and J ends were trimmed by 1 base and 5 bases, with 22 bases remaining between them. This CDR3 has 18 residues. This chain's CDR3 is CASSLNPFSKGDKDTQYF. The CDR3 nucleotides are TGTGCCAGCAGCTTAAACCCCTTTAGCAAGGGAGACAAAGATACGCAGTATTTT.

The gene calls are TRBV7-2 and TRBJ2-7, with 10 bases aligning to TRBD2. V shed 4 bases and J 4 bases; nucleotides not matched to a gene: 10. Germline CDR1 and CDR2: SGHTA and FQGNSA. The length of the CDR3 is 16 residues. The CDR3 here is CASSYPPAGGPYEQYF. The CDR3 bases are TGTGCCAGCAGCTACCCCCCAGCGGGAGGGCCGTACGAGCAGTACTTC.

This chain links TRBV7-8 with TRBJ1-6; 9 bases line up with TRBD1. Losses at the gene ends were 3 bases for V and 4 bases for J; bases not matched to a gene: 1. Germline V gene lookup returns CDR1 SGHVS and CDR2 FQNEAQ. This CDR3 is 15 amino acids long. This chain's CDR3 is CASSFGQGYNSPLHF. The CDR3 nucleotides are TGTGCCAGCAGCTTCGGACAGGGGTATAATTCACCCCTCCACTTT.

Comment on this clone: Sequence at one end of the junction differs from germline and may be a read error. The chain couples TRBV11-2 to TRBJ2-1; 7 positions match TRBD2. Germline lookup yields CDR1 SGHAT and CDR2 FQNNGV. This CDR3 spans 14 amino acids. This chain's CDR3 is CASSSSGSHNEQFF. For the CDR3, the DNA is TGTGCCAGCAGTTCTAGCGGCTCCCACAATGAGCAGTTCTTC.

V gene TRBV6-5 combines with J gene TRBJ1-1; possibly TRBD1 for D (5 bases). The CDR3 extends over 15 amino acids. Per germline, CDR1 MNHEY and CDR2 SVGAGI. V lost 7 bases, J lost 5 bases, and 20 bases lay in between. The CDR3 DNA is TGTGCCAGCAATCAAAACGGGGGTTTTAGGACTGAAGCTTTCTTT. It specifies CASNQNGGFRTEAFF.

This chain connects TRBV18 to TRBJ2-1, with 9 bases lining up with TRBD2. The CDR3 runs to 14 residues. Trimming at V came to 4 bases and at J to 9 bases, leaving 7 bases not matched to a gene. CDR1 is KGHSH, CDR2 LQKENI, per germline. The CDR3 loop is CASSRDISGGEQFF. The CDR3 bases are TGTGCCAGCTCACGGGACATTAGCGGGGGTGAGCAGTTCTTC. Filled out from reference TRBV18 and TRBJ2-1, the complete variable domain reads NAGVMQNPRHLVRRRGQEARLRCSPMKGHSHVYWYRQLPEEGLKFMVYLQKENIIDESGMPKERFSAEFPKEGPSILRIQQVVRGDSAAYFCASSRDISGGEQFFGPGTRLTVL.

A single count supports this clone. The chain uses TRBV9 and TRBJ1-4; D ambiguous. Germline CDR1 reads SGDLS; CDR2 reads YYNGEE. V lost 0 bases, J lost 8 bases, and 8 bases lay in between. This CDR3 is built from 13 residues. The CDR3 sequence is CASSVGEFEKLFF. The CDR3 coding sequence is TGTGCCAGCAGCGTAGGAGAGTTCGAAAAACTGTTTTTT.

This clone has only a few counts. The J gene is TRBJ1-1, the V gene TRBV5-4, with 7 bases aligning to TRBD1. Germline values: CDR1 SGHNT, CDR2 YYREEE (reference sequence). V lost 5 bases to trimming and J lost 4 bases; unmatched junction nucleotides: 5. The CDR3 has 13 residues. CDR3 region: CASRQGIGTEAFF. The CDR3 DNA sequence: TGTGCCAGCAGACAGGGGATCGGCACTGAAGCTTTCTTT.

This clone was seen only once. This sequence joins TRBV11-2 and TRBJ1-3; D gene ambiguous. Looked up from germline, CDR1 is SGHAT and CDR2 is FQNNGV. This CDR3 is built from 14 residues. The V and J ends lost 8 bases and 0 bases respectively, with 11 bases between them. The DNA of the CDR3 is TGTGCCAGCGCACAGTCCAGCTCTGGAAACACCATATATTTT. The encoded protein is CASAQSSSGNTIYF.

This chain connects TRBV5-4 to TRBJ1-3; D ambiguous. The CDR3 spans 15 residues. Germline V gene sequence: CDR1 SGHNT, CDR2 YYREEE (reference sequence). The V and J ends lost 3 bases and 0 bases respectively, with 10 bases between them. CDR3 sequence: CASSSHPSSGNTIYF. The CDR3 bases are TGTGCCAGCAGCTCGCACCCGAGCTCTGGAAACACCATATATTTT.

The chain joins TRBV20-1 to TRBJ2-1; D is uncertain. V was clipped by 3 bases and J by 15 bases, with 15 bases between them. Germline-derived CDR1 and CDR2 are DFQATT and SNEGSKA (reference sequence). The CDR3 is made up of 11 amino acids. The chain's CDR3 is CSASGSETGFF. The CDR3, as DNA: TGCAGTGCTAGCGGAAGCGAGACGGGGTTCTTC.

The chain joins TRBV5-5 to TRBJ1-4, with 8 nucleotides matching TRBD1. This CDR3 has 14 residues. The V segment lost 6 bases and the J segment 5 bases; nucleotides outside the gene matches: 6. CDR1 is SGHKS, CDR2 YYEKEE, per germline (reference sequence). CDR3 in DNA: TGTGCCAGCACCAGACAGGGGCCCAATGAAAAACTGTTTTTT. Translating it yields CASTRQGPNEKLFF. The full variable domain, in which reference TRBV5-5 and TRBJ1-4 provide the parts outside the CDR3, is DAGVTQSPTHLIKTRGQQVTLRCSPISGHKSVSWYQQVLGQGPQFIFQYYEKEERGRGNFPDRFSARQFPNYSSELNVNALLLGDSALYLCASTRQGPNEKLFFGSGTQLSVL.

The rearrangement uses TRBV19 and TRBJ2-5; TRBD1 is a possible D gene (5 bases). This CDR3 has 13 amino acids. Trimming left V 3 bases short and J 4 bases short, with 9 bases between. The germline V gene has CDR1 LNHDA and CDR2 SQIVND (reference sequence). DNA for the CDR3: TGTGCCAGTAGTATCCAGGGATCAGAGACCCAGTACTTC. Translated: CASSIQGSETQYF.

The chain combines TRBV20-1 with TRBJ1-6; no clear D. Germline V gene sequence: CDR1 DFQATT, CDR2 SNEGSKA (reference sequence). The CDR3 consists of 10 residues. V lost 3 bases and J lost 14, with 8 bases in between. The CDR3 reads CSARGVTLHF. CDR3 DNA sequence: TGCAGTGCTAGGGGAGTCACCCTCCACTTT.

V is TRBV4-2 and J is TRBJ2-7; tentative D call: TRBD2 (5 bases). The CDR3 consists of 15 residues. Germline CDR1 is LGHNA and CDR2 is YNFKEQ. V was cut by 4 bases and J by 4 bases, with 17 bases left in between. The CDR3 sequence: CASSPIPGITYEQYF. CDR3 nucleotide sequence: TGTGCCAGCAGCCCAATACCCGGGATCACTTACGAGCAGTACTTC.